This entry describes one T cell receptor (beta chain). Its antigen is still unknown. Base quality data are lacking; no much larger clone is found one base away. Relative to germline, V is missing 4 bases and J is missing 9 bases, with 16 bases of the junction outside any gene match. CDR1 and CDR2 (SGHTA, FQGTGA) derive from the germline V gene. From its cysteine to its phenylalanine, the CDR3 spans 17 amino acids. The only DNA kept is the CDR3, 51 bases in frame from the first base. This sample stems from a study of cytomegalovirus exposure and HLA in healthy donors (dated by TCRdb to about 2017). Regarding the study in general: An earlier analysis of some 600 of the donors reported approximately 300 Gb of sequence data and some 110 million unique TCR beta sequences obtained from some 200 million T cells. An early release covering 500 to 750 HLA-typed donors comprised about 320 gigabases of sequencing data and 85 million to 100 million unique TCR sequences. Among the roughly 370 genotyped donors, approximately 77% belonged to the genetic ancestry cluster associated with self-reported Caucasian donors. The aim of the study was to test whether cataloging public T cell receptors could identify signatures of past pathogen exposure. The study used immunosequencing to profile the T cell repertoires of approximately 630 subjects and linked those repertoires to cytomegalovirus serostatus. Along with the roughly 700-subject first cohort, a separate validation cohort of over 90 different subjects was used. High-throughput TCR immunosequencing, statistical association of individual TCRs with disease status, and machine learning were combined to predict cytomegalovirus infection status. To study patterns of TCR occurrence, a later analysis re-analyzed previously published TCR beta repertoires from around 700 donors and added high-resolution HLA genotyping. Rather than using new phenotypic data, the later analysis identified candidate immune exposures from TCR beta sequences and from how often those sequences occurred across donors. An earlier analysis of nearly 600 of the donors applied high-throughput TCR beta sequencing to assess whether each TCR beta V gene segment acted as functional or pseudogenic. Alongside the repertoire data, information on donor age, sex, ethnicity and CMV serostatus was compiled. In a later genetic analysis, genome-wide SNP genotypes for about 55% of the roughly 700 donors were used, and that subset was treated as a discovery cohort. Every repertoire in the discovery cohort had been generated on one and the same sequencing platform. Both class I and class II loci were covered by HLA typing, at four-digit resolution. Typing coverage differed by locus: A, B, C, DRB1 and DQB1 were typed in about 629-640 donors, DQA1 in approximately 520, DPA1 in approximately 600, and DPB1 in roughly 470. Five DR-DQ haplotypes were handled as single units for association and clustering, since linkage in the cohort was strong. Across some 400 genotyped donors of the cohort, an average of roughly 200,000 unique TCR beta nucleotide sequences per donor were sequenced, and approximately 17% of those sequences were non-productive.

Library generation was performed with the immunoSEQ multiplex PCR assay. The multiplex PCR relied on a mix of 60 forward primers for TCR Vbeta segments and 13 reverse primers for TCR Jbeta segments. The CDR3 region of rearranged TCR beta genes was amplified from genomic DNA with a multiplex PCR assay. Amplified TCR beta libraries were sequenced as 87-base-pair reads on the Illumina HiSeq System. In the paper's pipeline: Across the 670 or so repertoires, a later analysis counted about 81 million unique TCR beta chains, roughly 11 million of which were shared by at least two donors. A nearest-neighbor algorithm error-corrected the raw reads and collapsed the reads into unique sequences, merging closely related sequences to remove PCR and sequencing errors. CDR3 sequences were aligned to IMGT reference sequences to assign V, D and J gene segments. For a sequence to be retained, a match of at least six nucleotides was required to both a V gene segment and a J gene segment. Rearrangements were classified as productive when the CDR3 lacked stop codons and remained in frame with V and J, and all other rearrangements were classified as non-productive. Following IMGT convention, CDR3 was defined as the stretch from the second conserved V-encoded cysteine up to the conserved J-encoded phenylalanine. The earlier analysis of 500 to 750 of the donors excluded any sequence lacking an unambiguous match to a single V gene segment. In an earlier analysis of several hundred of the donors, V segments were called functional above 56.7% productive rearrangements and were called segregating when the between-donor standard deviation exceeded 5%. A statistical classification framework was developed to diagnose cytomegalovirus status using the catalog of TCR beta chain sequences. V and J gene assignment, in a later analysis, came from comparing TCR nucleotide sequences with IMGT/GENE-DB human TR gene sequences. In a later analysis, CDR3 sequences and most-parsimonious VDJ recombination scenarios were assigned using the TCRdist pipeline. A later analysis defined each TCR beta chain by its CDR3 amino acid sequence plus V-gene family, and excluded reads lacking a unique V-gene family. To address suspected cross-contamination and a sequencing artifact, a later analysis removed around 600 highly shared, low-generation-probability nucleotide sequences. For each public chain, a later analysis derived a clonal expansion index from normalized ranks of inferred template counts within each repertoire. A later analysis computed generation probabilities with a VDJ recombination model fitted to out-of-frame rearrangements, and checked the results against IGoR. Hypergeometric tests were used in a later analysis to score TCR-TCR, TCR-HLA and TCR-CMV co-occurrence, with a repertoire-size bias correction applied to the TCR pairs. To estimate false discovery rates, a later analysis permuted the HLA or CMV assignments 20 times. In a later analysis, co-occurring TCRs were grouped with DBSCAN, and TCRdist sequence similarity was added when clustering was performed within HLA-allele-positive subsets. For co-occurrence clustering, repertoires with fewer than 30,000 or more than 120,000 public chains were excluded, along with five or six repertoires with anomalous nucleotide sharing. Drawn from immuneACCESS, this table holds only the in-frame rearrangements with V and J called that TCRdb kept. Clones are partly lost; checked studies trace under half to an unresolved V gene and leave the rest unexplained. The DNA gave D and trimming, while V, J and clone size come from that table. The table for this sample lists 150,000 or so clones; about four fifths of them were counted only once. Jointly, the top ten make up 1% of the sample.

The study at large found these results: CMV serostatus was the only immune exposure information available for the cohort. While some public TCRs were present in many individuals, most TCR sequences turned up only very rarely across donors. Most CMV-associated TCR beta chains appeared to be HLA-restricted in a later analysis, and the HLA associations seemed to be driven largely by CMV exposure. The classifier was reported to diagnose cytomegalovirus status with high specificity and sensitivity in both the original and validation cohorts. Because counts were too low, 15 or so rarely observed V segments, including chromosome 9 orphons, were excluded from the earlier analysis of 587 of the donors. In an earlier analysis of several hundred of the donors, most TCR beta V segments were observed in productive rearrangements about 90% or about 30% of the time, broadly matching IMGT annotations. In a later analysis, HLA-associated TCR beta chains were found to be more clonally expanded and to have lower generation probabilities than equally common non-associated chains. A further reported finding was that TCR beta sequences accurately predicted the HLA-A and HLA-B alleles for most subjects in the first cohort. A later analysis found that TCR association rates varied across HLA loci, with DRB1 alleles showing the most associated TCRs and HLA-C alleles the fewest. The authors suggested that the approach could potentially be extended to other disease states and immunological phenotypes. Because some donors lacked HLA typing at each locus, the association tests relied only on the typed subset. In the study, around 160 TCR beta chains were listed as associated with cytomegalovirus. Only TCR beta chains were sequenced in this cohort, and the absence of alpha or paired-chain data limited detectable features. In a later analysis, more than 15,000 TCR beta sequences were associated with specific HLA alleles at a false discovery rate of 0.05. A few of the identified cytomegalovirus-associated TCR beta chains were confirmed in vitro to be specific for cytomegalovirus antigens. Correlated functional status among segregating V segments might reflect linkage disequilibrium, but an unknown experimental factor could not be ruled out. The presence/absence analyses assumed that sequencing depth was roughly uniform across donors, and that assumption may not be true. A later analysis reported that several top co-occurrence clusters appeared linked to parvovirus B19, influenza, CMV and Epstein-Barr virus. A group of highly shared sequence variants was considered likely to be a technical artifact of the sequencing pipeline. Some IMGT-functional V segments, including TRBV6-2 and TRBV6-3, could not be distinguished by the 87-base-pair reads and were therefore excluded. In a later genetic analysis, fewer N-insertions in productive TCRs were reported among donors in an Asian-associated ancestry cluster than the 666-donor mean. A later genetic analysis associated a missense DCLRE1C variant with V-gene and J-gene trimming of TCR beta chains, and an independent cohort replicated the association. Strong co-occurrence of HLA alleles, especially DR and DQ, made assigning TCR associations to individual alleles difficult.

The cohort consisted of hundreds of healthy bone marrow donors. All cohort members were sampled while nominally healthy, although unrecorded immune exposures were likely present. The donor tested CMV seropositive, placing the donor among the approximately 310 seropositive members of the cohort. Each donor provided a peripheral blood sample, and peripheral blood mononuclear cells were used for TCR beta sequencing. The Qiagen DNeasy Blood Extraction Kit was used to extract genomic DNA from the blood cell samples. Sequencing was done on a sample of PBMCs. This TCR came from a woman aged 45 to 65 in good health and CMV-seropositive. Rearrangement joined TRBV7-3 to TRBJ2-4; TRBD1 agrees with 9 junctional bases. The nucleotide sequence is given as TGTGCCAGCAGCTCCTCACAGGGGGCGCAGGGTCATGTCATTCAGTACTTC. Its product reads: CASSSSQGAQGHVIQYF.